The TCR beta chain described here comes from a study of T cell changes during pregnancy in multiple sclerosis. This CDR3 spans 14 amino acids. The V and J ends lost 0 bases and 4 bases respectively, with 7 bases between them. CDR1 is SGHKS and CDR2 is YYEKEE in the germline V gene (reference sequence). Some clones are missing from TCRdb's copy, which holds only in-frame ones; the method was immunoSEQ multiplex PCR. The repertoire holds 40,000 to 45,000 clones, with around 92% as singletons. This TCR came from a female donor in good health, enrolled as a control in a pregnancy study. The J gene is TRBJ1-4, the V gene TRBV5-5; no reliable D call. Sequences were derived from CD4+ T cells from peripheral blood mononuclear cells, sampled in the second trimester of pregnancy. The CDR3 DNA reads as TGTGCCAGCAGCTTGGAAGCCTTTAATGAAAAACTGTTTTTT. Encoded protein: CASSLEAFNEKLFF.